The rows below give T cell receptor beta chains drawn from one sample of a study of blood T cell repertoires in COVID-19. Sequencing used immunoSEQ multiplex PCR; TCRdb keeps in-frame clones, though not all of them. The sample carries around 280,000 clones, roughly 87% recorded once. Sequencing input: PBMCs or T cells enriched from blood (not recorded which). The receptors were gathered from a woman aged 40 to 50 who had recovered from COVID-19. CDR3s leave out the opening cysteine and the closing phenylalanine or tryptophan. Clone size is stated in some rows and not others, as once, few, many or a class when expanded.

V gene	CDR3 length	clone size	J gene	CDR3 protein
TRBV30	12	-	TRBJ1-6	AWRGTGANSPLH
TRBV7-2	12	-	TRBJ2-1	ASSPAVRGVQQF
TRBV28	16	-	TRBJ2-2	ASDRDPNLDRDTGELF
TRBV3-1/TRBV3-2	12	once	TRBJ2-5	ASSLRTSQETQY
TRBV6-2/TRBV6-3	11	-	TRBJ2-7	ASTYDSSYEQY
TRBV19	10	-	TRBJ2-5	ATRQSGETQY
TRBV7-9	12	-	TRBJ1-6	ASSFGQPNSPLH
TRBV9	11	-	TRBJ1-4	ASRGQGNEKLF
TRBV10-2	18	-	TRBJ2-3	ASSESRTSRKAGGPNTQY
TRBV7-2	14	-	TRBJ2-2	ASSFRGTGTTGELF
TRBV7-2	12	once	TRBJ1-1	ASSYRAPNTEAF
TRBV10-3	13	-	TRBJ2-2	AISPGQGEAGELF
TRBV19	14	once	TRBJ2-3	ASSITSGAPTDTQY
TRBV18	13	-	TRBJ1-5	ASSPGTTSNQPQH
TRBV28	11	-	TRBJ2-1	ASSSARRNEQF
TRBV28	11	once	TRBJ2-7	ASSLPGHYEQY
TRBV30	12	-	TRBJ1-1	AWSRGQGGTEAF
TRBV7-8	10	-	TRBJ2-7	ASSSLGVEQY
TRBV7-2	15	once	TRBJ1-5	ASSLGAGRHGNQPQH
TRBV7-9	13	-	TRBJ2-3	ASSGSGRMGGTQY
TRBV7-9	14	few	TRBJ1-3	ASSLGHRIPGNTIY
TRBV7-9	16	-	TRBJ2-4	ASSLAVTSGLAKNIQY
TRBV6-5	11	-	TRBJ2-7	ATRNRDSYEQY
TRBV5-1	12	few	TRBJ2-7	ASSLIQGTYEQY
TRBV4-1	9	-	TRBJ2-7	AAGTFYEQY
TRBV11-2	11	once	TRBJ2-4	ASSWDSKNIQY
TRBV2	12	once	TRBJ2-5	ASSKQGGEETQY
TRBV18	11	-	TRBJ2-2	ASSPPSPGELF
TRBV24-1	10	-	TRBJ1-2	ATSDPGVGYT
TRBV4-3	11	-	TRBJ1-1	ASSQGAGRNTF
TRBV29-1	11	few	TRBJ2-3	SAPSGSTDTQY
TRBV18	11	-	TRBJ1-1	ASSTGGVAEAF
TRBV7-2	11	few	TRBJ2-7	ASSLGQEYEQY
TRBV9	13	-	TRBJ1-4	ASSPWDRVTEKLF
TRBV29-1	12	-	TRBJ2-2	SVNGLENTGELF
TRBV20-1	13	-	TRBJ2-5	SASPGQGNQETQY
TRBV28	14	-	TRBJ2-7	ASSSYYVSSSYEQY
TRBV27	14	once	TRBJ2-2	ASQGASGRAGGELF
TRBV4-3	14	-	TRBJ1-6	ASSQELGASYSPLH
TRBV27	13	-	TRBJ2-3	ASSEPDRGTDTQY
TRBV27	13	-	TRBJ1-5	ASSPTVNSNQPQH
TRBV15	14	once	TRBJ2-2	ATSRDLGSLTGELF
TRBV9	13	-	TRBJ1-1	ASSVDGNAMPEAF
TRBV5-1	14	-	TRBJ1-1	ASSLDRTEMNTEAF
TRBV18	13	once	TRBJ2-3	ASSPVQAGLGTQY